This TCR beta chain was profiled in a study of blood T cell repertoires in COVID-19. Germline CDR1 and CDR2: SGHNT and YYREEE (reference sequence). The CDR3 length is 11 residues. Deletions cut 2 bases from V and 3 bases from J, with 2 bases between. Sequencing was performed with immunoSEQ multiplex PCR; in TCRdb, only in-frame clones are kept and a portion is missing. The sample holds 100,000 to 150,000 clones, approximately 86% seen once. The study recruited people aged roughly 18 to 95 years across 24 US areas. Two negative PCRs, clearance, or symptom resolution were required of recovered Cohort 3 donors.

The sequence was obtained from a woman in her forties or fifties who had recovered from COVID-19. What was sequenced was PBMCs or T cells enriched from blood (not recorded which). The chain recombines TRBV5-4 with TRBJ2-5; D uncertain. The CDR3 coding sequence is TGTGCCAGCAGCTTCGAAGAGACCCAGTACTTC. Protein product: CASSFEETQYF. Combining the CDR3 with reference TRBV5-4 and TRBJ2-5 gives the whole variable domain ETGVTQSPTHLIKTRGQQVTLRCSSQSGHNTVSWYQQALGQGPQFIFQYYREEENGRGNFPPRFSGLQFPNYSSELNVNALELDDSALYLCASSFEETQYFGPGTRLLVL.